This entry lists 30 T cell receptor beta chains sequenced from one sample in a study of Ad26.COV2.S vaccination and SARS-CoV-2 variants. Documented treatment: about 20 received Ad26.COV2.S at low or high dose, single or two shots; about 5 received placebo; per-sample allocation not given. Material that was analyzed had been drawn on day 63 after the first vaccine or placebo injection. Sequenced by immunoSEQ multiplex PCR; TCRdb stores in-frame clones only, minus some. The table includes about 440,000 clones, about 92% detected once. Sample: peripheral blood, taken in a trial of Ad26.COV2.S vaccine versus placebo. The origin of the receptors is a person between 18 and 65 years old who received the Ad26.COV2.S COVID-19 vaccine or a placebo.

The chain uses TRBV11-2 and TRBJ2-1; D might be TRBD2 (6 bases). CDR1 and CDR2 (germline): SGHAT, FQNNGV. This CDR3 is 13 amino acids long. V was clipped by 3 bases and J by 8 bases, with 11 bases between them. The CDR3 region has the DNA TGTGCCAGCAGCTTGCGGAGGGAGGATGAGCAGTTCTTC. Encoded protein: CASSLRREDEQFF.

This clone has only one observation. This sequence joins TRBV10-3 and TRBJ2-5, with D perhaps matching TRBD2 (6 bases). Germline V CDR1 and CDR2: ENHRY, SYGVKD. The CDR3 has 11 residues. V was shortened by 8 bases and J by 5 bases, with 9 bases between the two germline ends. The DNA of the CDR3 is TGTGCCATCCGGGCGGGGGAGACCCAGTACTTC. Protein sequence: CAIRAGETQYF.

The chain couples TRBV23-1 to TRBJ2-1; 11 nucleotides match TRBD2. TRBV23-1 is an ORF, with its function uncertain. The ends lost 2 bases at V and 0 bases at J; junction bases unmatched: 12. The CDR3 has 20 residues. The CDR3 loop reads CASSQLLGLAAESSYNEQFF. The DNA for the CDR3 is TGCGCCAGCAGTCAACTCTTGGGACTAGCGGCAGAGAGCTCCTACAATGAGCAGTTCTTC.

This sequence joins TRBV30 and TRBJ2-3, with a tentative D call TRBD1 (6 bases). Trimming left V 0 bases short and J 7 bases short, with 11 bases between. The germline V gene has CDR1 GTSNPN and CDR2 SVGIG (reference sequence). CDR3 size: 13 residues. The CDR3 is CAWSVGRGNTQYF. The CDR3 nucleotides read TGTGCCTGGAGTGTTGGCAGGGGTAATACGCAGTATTTT.

The chain couples TRBV19 to TRBJ1-1; D ambiguous. Germline CDR1 is LNHDA and CDR2 is SQIVND (reference sequence). This CDR3 contains 14 residues. Trimming stripped 3 bases from V and 5 bases from J, with 13 bases between. In DNA form, the CDR3 reads TGTGCCAGTAGTATTAGTGCCGAGAGGACTGAAGCTTTCTTT. Protein product: CASSISAERTEAFF.

The genes are TRBV9 and TRBJ2-7; 10 nucleotides line up with TRBD1. Germline values: CDR1 SGDLS, CDR2 YYNGEE. This CDR3 has 15 amino acids. V dropped 4 bases and J dropped 3; count of bases not matched to a gene: 7. The CDR3 region is CASSPTGTGVYEQYF. CDR3 in DNA: TGTGCCAGCAGCCCCACCGGGACAGGGGTCTACGAGCAGTACTTC.

The chain joins TRBV15 to TRBJ2-3; the match to TRBD2 covers 9 bases. Per the germline V gene, CDR1 is LNHNV and CDR2 is YYDKDF (reference sequence). The CDR3 extends over 17 amino acids. The V and J ends lost 3 bases and 2 bases, in that order; junction bases with no gene match: 9. The CDR3 sequence is CATSSIVGTSLTDTQYF. The CDR3 coding sequence is TGTGCCACCAGCAGCATAGTCGGGACTAGCCTCACAGATACGCAGTATTTT.

The genes are TRBV7-6 and TRBJ1-4, with D possibly matching TRBD1 (6 bases). Trimming left V 0 bases short and J 5 bases short, with 13 bases between. Looked up from germline, CDR1 is SGHVS and CDR2 is FNYEAQ. This CDR3 region has 16 residues. The CDR3: CASSLAAGHLNEKLFF. DNA of the CDR3: TGTGCCAGCAGCTTAGCGGCGGGACATTTAAATGAAAAACTGTTTTTT.

V usage is TRBV28 and J usage is TRBJ2-7, with D tentatively TRBD2 (6 bases). CDR3 length: 14 amino acids. Germline lookup yields CDR1 MDHEN and CDR2 SYDVKM. The V end was cut by 8 bases, the J end by 2 bases, with 16 bases between. The CDR3 bases are TGTGCCAGCCGTCACCGGGACTCCCCCTACGAGCAGTACTTC. Protein: CASRHRDSPYEQYF.

The chain joins TRBV28 to TRBJ1-5; D is undetermined. Germline V gives CDR1 MDHEN, CDR2 SYDVKM. CDR3 length: 15 residues. V shed 2 bases and J shed 2 bases, with 10 bases lying between them. The CDR3 region is CASSLVDSRNQPQHF. CDR3 bases: TGTGCCAGCAGTTTAGTGGACTCGCGCAATCAGCCCCAGCATTTT.

V gene TRBV7-9 combines with J gene TRBJ2-5; maybe TRBD2 (5 bases). CDR3 length: 16 residues. The germline V gene has CDR1 SEHNR and CDR2 FQNEAQ (reference sequence). The V end was cut by 1 base, the J end by 7 bases, with 19 bases between. The CDR3 region has the DNA TGTGCCAGCAGCTTAGTAAGTGGCCTAGCTTCGGGGACCCAGTACTTC. Translating gives CASSLVSGLASGTQYF.

The chain links TRBV7-2 to TRBJ2-6; TRBD1 agrees at 7 bases. The V segment lost 4 bases and the J segment 0 bases; nucleotides outside the gene matches: 9. Germline CDR1 and CDR2: SGHTA and FQGNSA. The CDR3 has 18 residues. The CDR3 spells CASSSGGHRISGANVLTF. CDR3 in DNA: TGTGCCAGCAGCTCAGGGGGACACCGAATCTCTGGGGCCAACGTCCTGACTTTC.

V is TRBV28 and J is TRBJ1-2; D not certain. Trimming took off 2 bases at V and 8 bases at J, with 9 bases between the two ends. This CDR3 contains 12 residues. The germline gives CDR1 MDHEN, CDR2 SYDVKM. The CDR3 protein is CASSLTGMGYTF. CDR3 DNA: TGTGCCAGCAGTTTAACCGGGATGGGCTACACCTTC.

The chain employs TRBV6-6 and TRBJ1-3; weak D call: TRBD1 (5 bases). The germline V gene encodes CDR1 MNHNY and CDR2 SVGAGI (reference sequence). Trimming pared 2 bases from V and 0 bases from J, leaving 11 bases between. CDR3 length equals 16 residues. CDR3 sequence reads: CASSYGTASSGNTIYF. CDR3 coding DNA: TGTGCCAGCAGTTACGGGACGGCTTCCTCTGGAAACACCATATATTTT.

The chain carries TRBV6-1 and TRBJ2-7; unclear D gene. V shed 0 bases and J shed 3 bases, with 12 bases lying between them. The CDR3 sequence is 15 residues long. CDR1 is MNHNS and CDR2 is SASEGT in the germline V gene. The CDR3 protein is CASSEAWQANYEQYF. CDR3 bases: TGTGCCAGCAGTGAAGCGTGGCAGGCCAACTACGAGCAGTACTTC.

V gene TRBV5-1 combines with J gene TRBJ1-2; D unresolved. The CDR3 length is 17 residues. The V end lost 0 bases, the J end lost 0 bases, and 15 bases lay between the germline ends. Germline values: CDR1 SGHRS, CDR2 YFSETQ. The CDR3 DNA reads as TGCGCCAGCAGCTTGGGACCGACTGTTATAACTAACTATGGCTACACCTTC. Translation: CASSLGPTVITNYGYTF.

The rearrangement uses TRBV11-2 and TRBJ2-2; tentatively, D is TRBD2 (5 bases). V was clipped by 5 bases and J by 7 bases, with 14 bases between them. Germline V gene lookup returns CDR1 SGHAT and CDR2 FQNNGV. The CDR3 totals 14 residues. The CDR3 loop reads CASSLPREGGELFF. CDR3 DNA sequence: TGTGCCAGCAGCCTCCCCCGGGAAGGCGGGGAGCTGTTTTTT. The full variable domain, completed using reference TRBV11-2 and TRBJ2-2, is EAGVAQSPRYKIIEKRQSVAFWCNPISGHATLYWYQQILGQGPKLLIQFQNNGVVDDSQLPKDRFSAERLKGVDSTLKIQPAKLEDSAVYLCASSLPREGGELFFGEGSRLTVL.

V and J are TRBV5-1 and TRBJ2-7; 7 nucleotides match TRBD1. With V trimmed by 4 bases and J by 6 bases, 4 bases remained unmatched. CDR3 length: 12 residues. Germline CDR1 SGHRS, CDR2 YFSETQ. The CDR3: CASSRDRSEQYF. The CDR3 coding sequence is TGCGCCAGCAGCCGGGACAGATCCGAGCAGTACTTC.

The chain couples TRBV27 to TRBJ1-1, with D perhaps TRBD1 (6 bases). V lost 1 base and J lost 0, with 12 bases in between. This CDR3 has 16 residues. CDR1 is MNHEY and CDR2 is SMNVEV in the germline V gene (reference sequence). CDR3 coding DNA: TGTGCCAGCAGTTTATTGGGGACAAGAATGAACACTGAAGCTTTCTTT. Its translation is CASSLLGTRMNTEAFF.

The DNA for the CDR3 is TGCGGCGGACTAGCCCCTACCGGGGAGCTGTTTTTT. This codes for CGGLAPTGELFF. This sequence joins TRBV29-1 and TRBJ2-2; 8 bases agree with TRBD2. Germline V lookup: CDR1 SQVTM, CDR2 ANQGSEA. This CDR3 has 12 amino acids.

This clone was observed once. The rearrangement uses TRBV7-2 and TRBJ2-3, with 9 nucleotides matching TRBD2. The ends lost 1 base at V and 1 base at J; junction bases unmatched: 9. The CDR3 is made up of 18 amino acids. Per the germline V gene, CDR1 is SGHTA and CDR2 is FQGNSA. Written as DNA, the CDR3 is TGTGCCAGCAGCTTAGTGCCCCACCTAGCGGGGCGCACAGATACGCAGTATTTT. Its protein is CASSLVPHLAGRTDTQYF.

This chain connects TRBV9 to TRBJ2-1; 12 bases align to TRBD2. Germline loops: CDR1 SGDLS, CDR2 YYNGEE. The CDR3 extends over 17 amino acids. V shed 1 base, J shed 4 bases, and the junction held 6 bases outside the gene matches. The CDR3 region has the DNA TGTGCCAGCAGCGTACGACTAGCGGGGGACTCTTACAATGAGCAGTTCTTC. Translation: CASSVRLAGDSYNEQFF. Drawing the rest from reference TRBV9 and TRBJ2-1, the complete variable domain is DSGVTQTPKHLITATGQRVTLRCSPRSGDLSVYWYQQSLDQGLQFLIQYYNGEERAKGNILERFSAQQFPDLHSELNLSSLELGDSALYFCASSVRLAGDSYNEQFFGPGTRLTVL.

V is TRBV7-2 and J is TRBJ2-3; 7 bases are a match to TRBD1. This CDR3 spans 15 amino acids. Per the germline V gene, CDR1 is SGHTA and CDR2 is FQGNSA. With V trimmed by 2 bases and J by 4 bases, 6 bases remained unmatched. Here the CDR3 reads CASSLRGQFADTQYF. The CDR3 DNA reads as TGTGCCAGCAGCTTAAGGGGGCAGTTTGCAGATACGCAGTATTTT.

V is TRBV20-1 and J is TRBJ2-7; D may be TRBD2 (5 bases). The CDR3 is made up of 12 amino acids. Germline CDR1 is DFQATT and CDR2 is SNEGSKA (reference sequence). The germline V and J ends were trimmed by 3 bases and 5 bases, with 11 bases remaining between them. The DNA of the CDR3 is TGCAGTGCTAGTGACTACGCAAACGAGCAGTACTTC. Translating gives CSASDYANEQYF.

This chain connects TRBV5-8 to TRBJ2-7, with D maybe TRBD1 (5 bases). V lost 2 bases, J lost 4 bases, and 7 bases lay in between. Germline CDR1 and CDR2: SGHTS and YDEGEE. There are 12 residues in the CDR3. The CDR3 nucleotides read TGTGCCAGCAGCTTCAGGGATTACGAGCAGTACTTC. It is translated as CASSFRDYEQYF.

This sequence joins TRBV10-1 and TRBJ1-4, with D possibly TRBD1 on 5 matching bases. This CDR3 is 14 amino acids long. V was trimmed by 5 bases and J by 6 bases, leaving 13 bases between them. CDR1 and CDR2 (germline): WNHNN, SYGVQD (reference sequence). CDR3 protein: CASSSQGGDEKLFF. Here the CDR3 DNA reads TGCGCCAGCAGTAGCCAGGGAGGAGATGAAAAACTGTTTTTT.

J is TRBJ2-7 and V is TRBV27; D is unresolved. Germline CDR1 is MNHEY and CDR2 is SMNVEV (reference sequence). This CDR3 spans 15 amino acids. Deletions cut 2 bases from V and 2 bases from J, with 13 bases between. CDR3 protein: CASSLMAADPYEQYF. CDR3 DNA sequence: TGTGCCAGCAGTTTAATGGCCGCCGACCCCTACGAGCAGTACTTC.

This chain connects TRBV25-1 to TRBJ2-7; D perhaps matches TRBD2 (6 bases). Germline V gene lookup returns CDR1 MGHDK and CDR2 SYGVNS. The CDR3 sequence is 14 residues long. V lost 2 bases to trimming and J lost 3 bases, with 11 bases between them. The CDR3 loop is CASSEAGSIYEQYF. In DNA form, the CDR3 reads TGTGCCAGCAGTGAAGCGGGGAGTATCTACGAGCAGTACTTC.

The CDR3 DNA follows: TGTGCCAGCACGGGACAGGGGTTTGAAAAACTGTTTTTT. Its translation is CASTGQGFEKLFF. The chain is built from TRBV27 and TRBJ1-4, with 10 bases fitting TRBD1. V was pared by 7 bases and J by 7 bases, with 3 bases of the junction left unmatched. The CDR3 has 13 residues. Per the germline V gene, CDR1 is MNHEY and CDR2 is SMNVEV (reference sequence).

This chain joins TRBV29-1 and TRBJ2-1; no definite D call. The V gene's germline CDR1 is SQVTM and CDR2 ANQGSEA. The CDR3 extends over 14 amino acids. V was cut by 3 bases and J by 0 bases, with 9 bases left in between. CDR3 bases: TGCAGCGTTGACACAGAAAGCTCCTACAATGAGCAGTTCTTC. It specifies CSVDTESSYNEQFF.